This T cell receptor beta chain appears in the sequencing data of a study of PD-L1 blockade in urothelial cancer. In the study overall: Each participant's history included 0 to 3 prior chemotherapy regimens.

Specified time point: peripheral blood 6 weeks after treatment start. The CDR3 sequence is 15 residues long. The V end lost 3 bases, the J end lost 2 bases, and 10 bases lay between the germline ends. Germline V lookup: CDR1 MDHEN, CDR2 SYDVKM. Sequencing used immunoSEQ multiplex PCR; TCRdb keeps in-frame clones, though not all of them. The sample has about 50,000 clones; roughly 80% are singletons. The V gene is TRBV28, the J gene TRBJ1-4; D uncertain. The sample consisted of PBMCs, taken around atezolizumab (anti-PD-L1) treatment. This clonotype was obtained from a man between 70 and 80 years old with urothelial cancer. DNA for the CDR3: TGTGCCAGCAGTTTTCCCTCGGGGACTAATGAAAAACTGTTTTTT. Protein: CASSFPSGTNEKLFF. Variable domain in full (rest from reference TRBV28 and TRBJ1-4): DVKVTQSSRYLVKRTGEKVFLECVQDMDHENMFWYRQDPGLGLRLIYFSYDVKMKEKGDIPEGYSVSREKKERFSLILESASTNQTSMYLCASSFPSGTNEKLFFGSGTQLSVL.